This T cell receptor beta chain was obtained from a study of blood T cell repertoires in COVID-19. Study at large: Both acute and convalescent COVID-19 samples were obtained from the United States, Italy and Spain. In each case, the material was cDNA or gDNA derived from T cells, B-cell-depleted T cells, or PBMCs.

The V gene's germline CDR1 is SGHRS and CDR2 YFSETQ. V lost 8 bases and J 8 bases, leaving 11 bases between the germline ends. The CDR3 consists of 11 residues. How the authors handled the data: Using reference gene primer amplification, nucleated cell counts were estimated. Assay: immunoSEQ multiplex PCR; the TCRdb copy retains only in-frame clones and omits some. Clone size and V and J calls were adopted from that table, with D and trimming inferred from the DNA. The sample lists 150,000 to 200,000 clones, approximately 82% occurring once. The genes are TRBV5-1 and TRBJ2-1, with D possibly matching TRBD2 (6 bases). The sequenced sample consisted of peripheral blood. This TCR derives from an elderly woman with acute or convalescent COVID-19. The DNA of the CDR3 is TGCGCCAGTCGGGCGGGGCATGAGCAGTTCTTC. Translating it yields CASRAGHEQFF.